The 11 T cell receptor beta chains below all came from one sample that was sequenced in a study of vaccination effects on CD4 cells after COVID-19. The assay was immunoSEQ multiplex PCR, and TCRdb's table has in-frame clones only and misses some. The sample gives tens of thousands of clones, approximately 73% of which show up once; about 12% is in the top ten. Expansion of antigen-specific CD4+ T cells with viral peptide pools was carried out by the ViraFEST assay before sequencing. Culture proceeded for nine to ten days, and CD4+ T cells were then isolated. These TCRs are of unknown antigen specificity. The sequencing here drew on CD4+ T cells from PBMCs cultured with HCoV-229E spike peptides, taken before COVID-19 vaccination. These receptor sequences come from a human donor who received a COVID-19 vaccine.

The chain recombines TRBV19 with TRBJ1-4; TRBD1 might be the D (6 bases). The germline V and J ends were trimmed by 3 bases and 7 bases, with 12 bases remaining between them. Germline CDR1 is LNHDA and CDR2 is SQIVND (reference sequence). The CDR3 consists of 14 residues. CDR3 nucleotide sequence: TGTGCCAGTAGTATCATTGGGGGCGGTGAAAAACTGTTTTTT. Its translation: CASSIIGGGEKLFF.

The J gene is TRBJ1-6, the V gene TRBV19; TRBD1 might be the D (6 bases). With 6 bases removed from V and 9 bases from J, the gap between germline ends came to 21 bases. Per the germline V gene, CDR1 is LNHDA and CDR2 is SQIVND (reference sequence). The CDR3 runs 16 residues. In DNA form, the CDR3 reads TGTGCCAGTAGCATGTACGGTGGGGGGGGCGGTTCACCCCTCCACTTT. Translation gives CASSMYGGGGGSPLHF.

The CDR3 region is CASSEASGTRANVLTF. In DNA form, the CDR3 reads TGTGCCAGCAGTGAAGCCAGCGGTACAAGGGCCAACGTCCTGACTTTC. The chain couples TRBV6-1 to TRBJ2-6; D is possibly TRBD2 (5 bases). The length of the CDR3 is 16 residues. Germline V gene data show CDR1 as MNHNS and CDR2 as SASEGT. The V end lost 0 bases, the J end lost 5 bases, and 11 bases lay between the germline ends.

The J gene is TRBJ1-1, the V gene TRBV5-4, with 12 bases identical to TRBD1. The CDR3 is 15 residues long. The V and J ends lost 4 bases and 7 bases, in that order; junction bases with no gene match: 8. Germline values: CDR1 SGHNT, CDR2 YYREEE (reference sequence). The CDR3 region is CASSPRDRGRGEAFF. The CDR3 DNA sequence: TGTGCCAGCAGCCCCCGGGACAGGGGGCGAGGTGAAGCTTTCTTT. Looking up the rest from reference TRBV5-4 and TRBJ1-1 gives the full variable domain: ETGVTQSPTHLIKTRGQQVTLRCSSQSGHNTVSWYQQALGQGPQFIFQYYREEENGRGNFPPRFSGLQFPNYSSELNVNALELDDSALYLCASSPRDRGRGEAFFGQGTRLTVV.

The chain couples TRBV6-6 to TRBJ2-7, with 10 positions matching TRBD1. This CDR3 spans 16 amino acids. V gave up 0 bases and J gave up 1 base; unmatched junction bases: 3. Germline assignment: CDR1 MNHNY and CDR2 SVGAGI (reference sequence). For the CDR3, the DNA is TGTGCCAGCAGTTACTCAGGGGACAGGGGTTCCTACGAGCAGTACTTC. This sequence encodes CASSYSGDRGSYEQYF.

The rearrangement links TRBV25-1 to TRBJ2-3, with TRBD1 identical over 8 bases. CDR3 length equals 15 residues. V lost 4 bases and J lost 2; bases outside the gene matches: 5. The V gene's germline CDR1 is MGHDK and CDR2 SYGVNS. Here the CDR3 DNA reads TGTGCCAGCAGTGTTGGACAGGGCTCCACAGATACGCAGTATTTT. This gives the protein CASSVGQGSTDTQYF.

The DNA for the CDR3 is TGTGCCAGCAGCGTAGCTCGGGGGGGCGTCGACGAGCAGTACTTC. This translates into CASSVARGGVDEQYF. V is TRBV9 and J is TRBJ2-7; 8 bases align to TRBD2. V was clipped by 0 bases and J by 5 bases; unmatched bases: 7. The CDR3 contains 15 residues. CDR1 and CDR2 from the germline V gene are SGDLS and YYNGEE. The whole variable domain, filled in from reference TRBV9 and TRBJ2-7, reads DSGVTQTPKHLITATGQRVTLRCSPRSGDLSVYWYQQSLDQGLQFLIQYYNGEERAKGNILERFSAQQFPDLHSELNLSSLELGDSALYFCASSVARGGVDEQYFGPGTRLTVT.

V usage is TRBV6-6 and J usage is TRBJ2-5, with 16 bases fitting TRBD2. The germline gives CDR1 MNHNY, CDR2 SVGAGI (reference sequence). V was pared by 5 bases and J by 5 bases, with 11 bases of the junction left unmatched. The CDR3 extends over 18 amino acids. The CDR3 nucleotides are TGTGCCAGCAGTCTAGAGGGGACTAGCGGGAGGGCCGGTGAGACCCAGTACTTC. This codes for CASSLEGTSGRAGETQYF.

The J gene is TRBJ1-2, the V gene TRBV19; D remains ambiguous. This CDR3 has 13 amino acids. Trimming took off 3 bases at V and 0 bases at J, with 5 bases between the two ends. The germline gives CDR1 LNHDA, CDR2 SQIVND (reference sequence). The CDR3 reads CASSIDTNYGYTF. In DNA, the CDR3 is TGTGCCAGTAGTATTGACACTAACTATGGCTACACCTTC.

This sequence joins TRBV12-3 or TRBV12-4 and TRBJ1-4, with 10 bases fitting TRBD1. The CDR3 has 13 residues. J was trimmed by 7 bases and V by 9 bases; bases with no gene match: 5. The CDR3, as DNA: TGTGCCAGTTCGGGACAGGGGCCTGAAAAACTGTTTTTT. Amino acid sequence: CASSGQGPEKLFF.

J is TRBJ2-2 and V is TRBV3-1 (or the pseudogene TRBV3-2); 8 nucleotides match TRBD2. CDR1 is LGHDT, CDR2 YNNKEL, per germline (reference sequence). J was trimmed by 3 bases and V by 3 bases; bases with no gene match: 12. The CDR3 runs 18 residues. CDR3 DNA: TGTGCCAGCAGCCAGACGAACCGACTAGCGATGGACACCGGGGAGCTGTTTTTT. Translated, it gives CASSQTNRLAMDTGELFF.